These 26 T cell receptor beta chains were all obtained from the same sample, sequenced in a study of blood T cell repertoires in COVID-19 (dated by TCRdb to 2019 to 2021). Receptors were amplified or captured by the immunoSEQ multiplex PCR assay. The immuneACCESS repertoire file appears here via TCRdb, limited to in-frame rearrangements. These files lack a portion of the clones; in checked studies, under half of the deficit traces to unresolved V genes, and the cause of the others is not known. The sample table shows around 20,000 clones, and 87% are seen once. Clones ranked in the top ten supply about 8.3% of the sample. The sequenced sample consisted of peripheral blood. The receptor set was obtained from a human donor in a cohort sampled during active COVID-19. The donor label of this sample is uncertain.

Worth noting for this clone: This same CDR3 is encoded by further DNA sequences in the sample. The chain has TRBV19 and TRBJ2-2, with D perhaps TRBD2 (7 bases). The V and J ends lost 6 bases and 7 bases respectively, with 21 bases between them. The CDR3 totals 16 residues. The germline V gene has CDR1 LNHDA and CDR2 SQIVND (reference sequence). CDR3 sequence: CASRGNMGRGFGELFF. CDR3 in DNA: TGTGCCAGTAGAGGTAATATGGGGAGGGGGTTCGGGGAGCTGTTTTTT.

V and J are TRBV10-3 and TRBJ1-6; 7 nucleotides line up with TRBD1. V dropped 8 bases and J dropped 7; count of bases not matched to a gene: 8. The CDR3 extends over 14 amino acids. The V gene's germline CDR1 is ENHRY and CDR2 SYGVKD. The CDR3 sequence: CAISTGYGNSPLHF. DNA for the CDR3: TGTGCCATCTCGACAGGGTATGGCAATTCACCCCTCCACTTT.

This rearrangement joins TRBV6-5 to TRBJ2-2, with D possibly being TRBD2 (5 bases). The germline V and J ends were trimmed by 8 bases and 7 bases, with 17 bases remaining between them. The CDR3 has 14 residues. Germline values: CDR1 MNHEY, CDR2 SVGAGI. The CDR3 bases are TGTGCCAGCCGTCGAGGGAGAGGGAACGGGGAGCTGTTTTTT. This codes for CASRRGRGNGELFF.

This chain connects TRBV6-1 to TRBJ2-1; 10 nucleotides agree with TRBD2. This CDR3 is 15 amino acids long. V shed 2 bases and J 2 bases; nucleotides not matched to a gene: 0. The germline V gene encodes CDR1 MNHNS and CDR2 SASEGT. The CDR3 DNA reads as TGTGCCAGCAGTGAAACTAGCGGGGCCTACAATGAGCAGTTCTTC. Its protein product is CASSETSGAYNEQFF.

This clone was counted once. The CDR3 spells CASSALGSGTYNEQFF. Here the CDR3 DNA reads TGTGCCAGCAGTGCTCTAGGTAGCGGGACCTACAATGAGCAGTTCTTC. The chain joins TRBV6-1 to TRBJ2-1; TRBD2 matches at 8 bases. CDR3 size: 16 residues. The germline V gene has CDR1 MNHNS and CDR2 SASEGT. Trimming removed 4 bases from V and 2 bases from J; junction bases left unmatched: 7.

The chain combines TRBV18 with TRBJ2-1; 11 bases fit TRBD2. The CDR3 is 15 residues long. Germline V gene lookup returns CDR1 KGHSH and CDR2 LQKENI. V lost 4 bases, J lost 3 bases, and 2 bases stayed unmatched. CDR3 residues: CASSLAGGNYNEQFF. CDR3 nucleotides: TGTGCCAGCTCACTAGCGGGAGGGAACTACAATGAGCAGTTCTTC.

This clone was seen just once. The chain is built from TRBV15 and TRBJ1-2; tentative D call: TRBD1 (5 bases). The germline V gene has CDR1 LNHNV and CDR2 YYDKDF (reference sequence). V was clipped by 0 bases and J by 4 bases, with 9 bases between them. The CDR3 is 14 amino acids. CDR3: CATSRDGGGYGYTF. CDR3 nucleotides: TGTGCCACCAGCAGAGATGGGGGGGGCTATGGCTACACCTTC. Using reference TRBV15 and TRBJ1-2 for the parts outside the CDR3, the full variable domain is DAMVIQNPRYQVTQFGKPVTLSCSQTLNHNVMYWYQQKSSQAPKLLFHYYDKDFNNEADTPDNFQSRRPNTSFCFLDIRSPGLGDTAMYLCATSRDGGGYGYTFGSGTRLTVV.

The J gene is TRBJ2-1, the V gene TRBV5-1, with TRBD1 as a possible D gene (6 bases). V lost 0 bases to trimming and J lost 6 bases, with 19 bases between them. The CDR3 is made up of 17 amino acids. Germline-derived CDR1 and CDR2 are SGHRS and YFSETQ. The CDR3 is CASSLVARQVDINEQFF. CDR3 in DNA: TGCGCCAGCAGCTTGGTAGCAAGACAGGTAGATATCAATGAGCAGTTCTTC.

The rearrangement joins TRBV11-3 to TRBJ2-7, with 7 bases that match TRBD2. V shed 4 bases and J 0 bases; nucleotides not matched to a gene: 6. Germline CDR1 and CDR2: SGHNT and YENEEA. CDR3 length equals 15 residues. CDR3 nucleotides: TGTGCCAGCAGCTCGCTAGCGGAGAACTCCTACGAGCAGTACTTC. Protein product: CASSSLAENSYEQYF. The complete variable domain, with remaining parts taken from reference TRBV11-3 and TRBJ2-7, reads EAGVVQSPRYKIIEKKQPVAFWCNPISGHNTLYWYLQNLGQGPELLIRYENEEAVDDSQLPKDRFSAERLKGVDSTLKIQPAELGDSAVYLCASSSLAENSYEQYFGPGTRLTVT.

The rearrangement links TRBV7-2 to TRBJ2-3; 12 positions match TRBD2. This CDR3 comprises 18 residues. Losses at the gene ends were 4 bases for V and 5 bases for J; bases not matched to a gene: 13. CDR1 and CDR2 (germline): SGHTA, FQGNSA. CDR3 residues: CASSSRPRTSGMVDTQYF. The CDR3 DNA reads as TGTGCCAGCAGCTCCCGACCACGGACTAGCGGGATGGTAGATACGCAGTATTTT.

V usage is TRBV28 and J usage is TRBJ2-3; 7 bases align to TRBD1. The junction had 14 bases not matched to a gene; V was cut back by 2 bases and J by 6 bases. CDR1 is MDHEN and CDR2 is SYDVKM in the germline V gene. This CDR3 has 17 amino acids. CDR3 protein: CASSLERFTGDRDTQYF. CDR3 DNA: TGTGCCAGCAGTTTAGAGAGGTTCACAGGGGATAGGGATACGCAGTATTTT. The full variable domain, rest sourced from reference TRBV28 and TRBJ2-3, is DVKVTQSSRYLVKRTGEKVFLECVQDMDHENMFWYRQDPGLGLRLIYFSYDVKMKEKGDIPEGYSVSREKKERFSLILESASTNQTSMYLCASSLERFTGDRDTQYFGPGTRLTVL.

This sequence joins TRBV27 and TRBJ1-2; a weak D match, TRBD1 (5 bases). Germline CDR1 and CDR2: MNHEY and SMNVEV (reference sequence). This CDR3 comprises 15 residues. V lost 5 bases, J lost 2 bases, and 15 bases lay in between. In DNA form, the CDR3 reads TGTGCCAGCAGTCCAAGCGGGACGTTAAACTATGGCTACACCTTC. Protein product: CASSPSGTLNYGYTF.

V and J are TRBV28 and TRBJ1-6; 7 nucleotides line up with TRBD1. The CDR3 runs to 15 residues. Germline CDR1 MDHEN, CDR2 SYDVKM. The trim removed 6 bases at V and 7 bases at J, leaving 9 bases unmatched. The CDR3 DNA follows: TGTGCCAGCAGCCAGGGGGTTGCGGGAAATTCACCCCTCCACTTT. It encodes CASSQGVAGNSPLHF.

V gene TRBV12-3 or TRBV12-4 combines with J gene TRBJ2-5, with 7 bases lining up with TRBD2. The CDR3 contains 13 residues. Trimming removed 7 bases from V and 4 bases from J; junction bases left unmatched: 6. The chain's CDR3 is CASTLPGGETQYF. The CDR3 DNA follows: TGTGCCAGCACCCTCCCGGGAGGAGAGACCCAGTACTTC.

The rearrangement links TRBV28 to TRBJ2-7; 9 bases line up with TRBD2. V was pared by 2 bases and J by 4 bases, with 3 bases of the junction left unmatched. The CDR3 length is 14 residues. From germline, CDR1 is MDHEN and CDR2 SYDVKM. The CDR3 here is CASSLAGGPYEQYF. CDR3 nucleotide sequence: TGTGCCAGCAGTTTAGCGGGAGGGCCTTACGAGCAGTACTTC.

The rearrangement links TRBV4-1 to TRBJ2-1; 7 bases agree with TRBD2. Germline V gives CDR1 MGHRA, CDR2 YSYEKL. This CDR3 has 14 residues. The junction had 3 bases not matched to a gene; V was cut back by 1 base and J by 6 bases. The CDR3 here is CASSQGEGLNEQFF. The DNA of the CDR3 is TGCGCCAGCAGCCAAGGGGAGGGCCTCAATGAGCAGTTCTTC.

The chain employs TRBV28 and TRBJ2-7, with TRBD1 matching over 9 bases. The CDR3 is 17 residues long. V dropped 10 bases and J dropped 0; count of bases not matched to a gene: 16. CDR1 is MDHEN, CDR2 SYDVKM, per germline. The CDR3 DNA sequence: TGTGCCACCCTACCCGGGACAGGGAGCCCCAGCTCCTACGAGCAGTACTTC. The encoded protein is CATLPGTGSPSSYEQYF.

The chain employs TRBV7-8 and TRBJ2-5; weak D call: TRBD2 (6 bases). This CDR3 has 16 residues. CDR1 is SGHVS, CDR2 FQNEAQ, per germline. V gave up 1 base and J gave up 5 bases, with 17 bases separating them. This CDR3 reads CASSLEAGPRGETQYF. CDR3 nucleotides: TGTGCCAGCAGCTTAGAGGCCGGACCTCGGGGGGAGACCCAGTACTTC.

This chain uses TRBV27 with TRBJ1-5, with TRBD1 as a possible D gene (5 bases). The V gene lost 1 base and the J gene lost 3 bases, with 13 bases spanning the gap. This CDR3 has 16 residues. Germline CDR1 MNHEY, CDR2 SMNVEV (reference sequence). The CDR3 sequence is CASSLWRREVNQPQHF. The CDR3 DNA follows: TGTGCCAGCAGTTTATGGCGCAGGGAGGTCAATCAGCCCCAGCATTTT.

The CDR3 nucleotides are TGTGCCAGCAGTCCAGGGCCCGTTCAGCCCCAGCATTTT. This encodes CASSPGPVQPQHF. The V gene is TRBV6-5, the J gene TRBJ1-5; a possible D gene is TRBD1 (5 bases). CDR3 size: 13 residues. V lost 5 bases and J 6 bases, leaving 11 bases between the germline ends. The germline V gene encodes CDR1 MNHEY and CDR2 SVGAGI.

The chain uses TRBV2 and TRBJ1-1; D gene unclear. Germline V lookup: CDR1 SNHLY, CDR2 FYNNEI. The CDR3 length is 15 residues. Trimming took 0 bases from V and 0 from J, leaving 8 bases between them. The CDR3 region is CASSEARGMNTEAFF. In nucleotides, the CDR3 is TGTGCCAGCAGTGAAGCGCGGGGTATGAACACTGAAGCTTTCTTT.

This clone was observed a few times. V is TRBV2 and J is TRBJ2-5, with 7 bases aligning to TRBD1. The V gene end was trimmed by 6 bases and the J gene end by 5 bases; junction bases not matched to a gene: 3. Germline lookup yields CDR1 SNHLY and CDR2 FYNNEI. The CDR3 has 12 amino acids. Here the CDR3 DNA reads TGTGCCAGCAGAACGACAGGGGAGACCCAGTACTTC. Translation: CASRTTGETQYF.

V usage is TRBV5-1 and J usage is TRBJ1-5, with 12 nucleotides matching TRBD1. V lost 4 bases, J lost 7 bases, and 6 bases stayed unmatched. From germline, CDR1 is SGHRS and CDR2 YFSETQ. This CDR3 is 15 amino acids long. The CDR3 DNA sequence: TGCGCCAGCAGCCTAGGGACAGGGGGCCGGCAGCCCCAGCATTTT. This translates into CASSLGTGGRQPQHF.

The chain uses TRBV2 and TRBJ2-1, with 7 nucleotides matching TRBD2. The germline gives CDR1 SNHLY, CDR2 FYNNEI. The V gene end was trimmed by 6 bases and the J gene end by 0 bases; junction bases not matched to a gene: 5. The length of the CDR3 is 15 residues. Here the CDR3 reads CASRTSGTSYNEQFF. CDR3 DNA: TGTGCCAGCAGAACCAGCGGGACCTCCTACAATGAGCAGTTCTTC.

This clone was found once. The chain recombines TRBV3-1 (or the pseudogene TRBV3-2) with TRBJ1-1; 8 nucleotides agree with TRBD1. The CDR3 contains 20 residues. The germline V gene has CDR1 LGHDT and CDR2 YNNKEL (reference sequence). After removal of 2 bases from V and 4 bases from J, the junction contained 21 bases not matched to a gene. The CDR3 sequence is CASSQLFAGQGRIGGTEAFF. DNA for the CDR3: TGTGCCAGCAGCCAACTCTTCGCAGGACAGGGTCGGATAGGTGGCACTGAAGCTTTCTTT.

The chain employs TRBV7-9 and TRBJ2-1; 11 bases are shared with TRBD2. This CDR3 contains 18 residues. Germline CDR1 reads SEHNR; CDR2 reads FQNEAQ (reference sequence). V dropped 1 base and J dropped 2; count of bases not matched to a gene: 7. Written as DNA, the CDR3 is TGTGCCAGCAGCTTAGTGTCGACTAGCGGGGATACCTACAATGAGCAGTTCTTC. This codes for CASSLVSTSGDTYNEQFF.